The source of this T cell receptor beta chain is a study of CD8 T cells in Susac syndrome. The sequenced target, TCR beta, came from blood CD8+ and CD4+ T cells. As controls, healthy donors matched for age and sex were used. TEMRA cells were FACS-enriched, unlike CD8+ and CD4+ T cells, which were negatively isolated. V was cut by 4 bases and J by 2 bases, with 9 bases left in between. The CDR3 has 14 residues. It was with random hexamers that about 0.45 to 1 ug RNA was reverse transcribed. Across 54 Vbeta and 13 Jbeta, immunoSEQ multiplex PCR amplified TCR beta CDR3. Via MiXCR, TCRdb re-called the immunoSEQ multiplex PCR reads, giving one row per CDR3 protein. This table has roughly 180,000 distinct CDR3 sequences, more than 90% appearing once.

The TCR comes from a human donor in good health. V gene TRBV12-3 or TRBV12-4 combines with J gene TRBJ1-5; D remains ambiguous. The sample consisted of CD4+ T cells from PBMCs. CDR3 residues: CASSSQAGNQPQHF. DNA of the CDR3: TGTGCCAGCAGTTCGCAGGCGGGCAATCAGCCCCAGCATTTT.